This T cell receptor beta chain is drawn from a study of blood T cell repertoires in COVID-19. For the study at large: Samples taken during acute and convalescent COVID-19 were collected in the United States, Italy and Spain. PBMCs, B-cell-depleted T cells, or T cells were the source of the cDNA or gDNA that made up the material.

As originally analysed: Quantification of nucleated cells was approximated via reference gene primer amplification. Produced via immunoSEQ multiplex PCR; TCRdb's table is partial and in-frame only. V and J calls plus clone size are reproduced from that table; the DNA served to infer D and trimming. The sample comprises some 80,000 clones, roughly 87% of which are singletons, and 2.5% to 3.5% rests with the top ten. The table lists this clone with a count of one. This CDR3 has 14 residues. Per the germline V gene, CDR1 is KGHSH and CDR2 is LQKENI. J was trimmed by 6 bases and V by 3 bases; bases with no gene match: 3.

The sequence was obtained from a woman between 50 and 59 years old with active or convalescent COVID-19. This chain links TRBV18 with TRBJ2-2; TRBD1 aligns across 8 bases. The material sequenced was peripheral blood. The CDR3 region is CASSPQGAPGELFF. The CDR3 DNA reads TGTGCCAGCTCACCCCAGGGGGCACCCGGGGAGCTGTTTTTT.